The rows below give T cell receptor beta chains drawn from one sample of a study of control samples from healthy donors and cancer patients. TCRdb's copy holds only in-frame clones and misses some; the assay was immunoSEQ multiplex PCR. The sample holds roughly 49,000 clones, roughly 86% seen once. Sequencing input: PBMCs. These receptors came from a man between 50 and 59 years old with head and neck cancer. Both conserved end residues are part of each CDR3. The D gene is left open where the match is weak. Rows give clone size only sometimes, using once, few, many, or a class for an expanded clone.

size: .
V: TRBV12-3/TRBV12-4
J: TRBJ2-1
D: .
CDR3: CASSLGNEQFF
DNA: TGTGCCAGCAGTTTGGGTAATGAGCAGTTCTTC

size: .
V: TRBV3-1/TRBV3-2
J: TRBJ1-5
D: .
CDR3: CASSQERSNQPQHF
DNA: TGTGCCAGCAGCCAGGAGAGGAGCAATCAGCCCCAGCATTTT

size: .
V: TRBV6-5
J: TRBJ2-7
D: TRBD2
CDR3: CASSMGRTSVYEQYF
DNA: TGTGCCAGCAGTATGGGGAGGACTAGTGTCTACGAGCAGTACTTC

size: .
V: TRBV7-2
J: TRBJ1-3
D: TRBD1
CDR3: CASSLSRGPGNTIYF
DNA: TGTGCCAGCAGCTTAAGTAGGGGGCCTGGAAACACCATATATTTT

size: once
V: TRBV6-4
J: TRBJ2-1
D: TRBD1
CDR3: CASSLTGGRVDEQFF
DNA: TGTGCCAGCAGTCTCACAGGGGGGCGGGTGGATGAGCAGTTCTTC

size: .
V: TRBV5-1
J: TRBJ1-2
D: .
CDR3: CASSLEGANYGYTF
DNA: TGCGCCAGCAGCTTGGAGGGGGCTAACTATGGCTACACCTTC

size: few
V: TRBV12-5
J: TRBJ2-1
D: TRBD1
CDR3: CASGLFSTGDNEQFF
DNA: TGTGCTAGTGGTTTGTTCTCGACAGGGGACAATGAGCAGTTCTTC

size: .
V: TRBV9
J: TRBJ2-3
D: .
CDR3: CASSVNGAGDTQYF
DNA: TGTGCCAGCAGCGTAAACGGGGCAGGAGATACGCAGTATTTT

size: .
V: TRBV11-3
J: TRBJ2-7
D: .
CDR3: CASSLGPGSYEQYF
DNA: TGTGCCAGCAGCTTAGGTCCCGGATCCTACGAGCAGTACTTC

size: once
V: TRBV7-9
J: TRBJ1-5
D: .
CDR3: CASSPDLGNQPQHF
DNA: TGTGCCAGCAGCCCTGACTTGGGCAATCAGCCCCAGCATTTT

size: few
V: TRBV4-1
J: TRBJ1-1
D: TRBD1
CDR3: CASSQDRGRGRPGAFF
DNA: TGCGCCAGCAGCCAAGATCGCGGCAGGGGGCGCCCCGGAGCTTTCTTT

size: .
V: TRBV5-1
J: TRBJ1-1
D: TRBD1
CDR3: CASRQGQGGTEAFF
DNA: TGCGCCAGCAGACAAGGACAGGGGGGGACTGAAGCTTTCTTT

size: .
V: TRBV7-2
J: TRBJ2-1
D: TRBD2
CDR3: CASSSALAGGEQFF
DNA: TGTGCCAGCAGCTCGGCTCTAGCGGGAGGTGAGCAGTTCTTC

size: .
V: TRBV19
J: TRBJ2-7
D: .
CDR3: CASSGVGPYEQYF
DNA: TGTGCCAGTAGCGGGGTCGGACCCTACGAGCAGTACTTC

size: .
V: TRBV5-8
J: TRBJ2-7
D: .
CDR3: CASSLLVRYEQYF
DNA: TGTGCCAGCAGCTTGCTGGTGAGGTACGAGCAGTACTTC

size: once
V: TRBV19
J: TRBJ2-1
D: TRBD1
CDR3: CASTQGTASSYNEQFF
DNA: TGTGCCAGTACCCAGGGGACAGCAAGCTCCTACAATGAGCAGTTCTTC

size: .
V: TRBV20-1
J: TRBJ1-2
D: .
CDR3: CSAGGGGGYTF
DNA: TGCAGTGCCGGGGGGGGCGGAGGCTACACCTTC

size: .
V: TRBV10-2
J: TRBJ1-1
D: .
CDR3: CASSDSGSLTEAFF
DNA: TGCGCCAGCAGTGATTCCGGGAGCCTAACTGAAGCTTTCTTT

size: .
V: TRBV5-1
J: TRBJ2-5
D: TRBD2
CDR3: CASSLGLAASQETQYF
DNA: TGCGCCAGCAGCTTGGGACTAGCGGCCTCCCAAGAGACCCAGTACTTC

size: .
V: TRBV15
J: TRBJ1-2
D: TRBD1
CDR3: CATSNGQAGGYTF
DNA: TGTGCCACCAGCAATGGACAGGCTGGGGGCTACACCTTC